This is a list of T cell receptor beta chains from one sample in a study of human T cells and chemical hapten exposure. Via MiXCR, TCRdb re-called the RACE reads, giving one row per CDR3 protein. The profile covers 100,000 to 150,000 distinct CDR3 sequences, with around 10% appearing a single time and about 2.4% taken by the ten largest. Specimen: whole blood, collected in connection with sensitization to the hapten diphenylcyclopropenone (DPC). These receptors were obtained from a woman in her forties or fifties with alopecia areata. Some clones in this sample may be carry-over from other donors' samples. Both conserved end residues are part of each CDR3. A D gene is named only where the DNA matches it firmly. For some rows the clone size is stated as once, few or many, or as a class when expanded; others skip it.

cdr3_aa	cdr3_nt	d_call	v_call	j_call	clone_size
CASSREVATEAFF	TGTGCCAGCAGTCGGGAGGTGGCCACTGAAGCTTTCTTT	NA	TRBV12-3/TRBV12-4	TRBJ1-1	NA
CSARDLTVSSYEQYF	TGCAGTGCTAGAGATCTGACGGTGAGCTCCTACGAGCAGTACTTC	NA	TRBV20-1	TRBJ2-7	many
CASSFGSGLYEQYF	TGTGCCAGCAGCTTTGGCTCCGGGCTCTACGAGCAGTACTTC	NA	TRBV11-2	TRBJ2-7	few
CSASGETQYF	TGCAGTGCTTCGGGAGAAACGCAGTATTTT	NA	TRBV20-1	TRBJ2-3	few
CSGEPGKTNTEAFF	TGCAGCGGGGAACCCGGGAAGACGAACACTGAAGCTTTCTTT	NA	TRBV29-1	TRBJ1-1	few
CASSRRLANTDTQYF	TGTGCCAGCAGTCGGCGTCTAGCCAACACAGATACGCAGTATTTT	NA	TRBV28	TRBJ2-3	many
CASRQGYEQYF	TGCGCCAGCAGACAGGGCTACGAGCAGTACTTC	NA	TRBV10-2	TRBJ2-7	few
CACQTSSRTNIQYF	TGTGCCTGCCAGACTAGCTCCAGGACCAACATTCAGTACTTC	TRBD2	TRBV28	TRBJ2-4	few
CATSESNYGYTF	TGTGCCACCAGTGAAAGCAACTATGGCTACACCTTC	NA	TRBV6-2/TRBV6-3	TRBJ1-2	few
CASSLDPNYGYTF	TGTGCCAGCAGCTTAGACCCGAACTATGGCTACACCTTC	NA	TRBV7-3	TRBJ1-2	NA
CASSFLANQETQYF	TGTGCCAGCAGTTTCTTGGCGAACCAAGAGACCCAGTACTTC	NA	TRBV28	TRBJ2-5	few
CASSPRQAANTGELFF	TGTGCCAGTTCTCCAAGACAAGCGGCAAACACCGGGGAGCTGTTTTTT	NA	TRBV4-2	TRBJ2-2	NA
CASSWVNQETQYF	TGCGCCAGCAGCTGGGTGAACCAAGAGACCCAGTACTTC	NA	TRBV5-1	TRBJ2-5	NA
CASSQEALAGVGEQFF	TGCGCCAGCAGCCAAGAAGCCCTAGCGGGGGTGGGTGAGCAGTTCTTC	TRBD2	TRBV4-1	TRBJ2-1	NA
CASADRVATEAFF	TGTGCCAGCGCTGACAGGGTGGCGACTGAAGCTTTCTTT	TRBD1	TRBV18	TRBJ1-1	NA
CASSLGGQGGYTF	TGTGCCAGCAGCTTAGGCGGACAGGGTGGCTACACCTTC	TRBD1	TRBV13	TRBJ1-2	NA
CATSDRGPDTQYF	TGTGCCACCAGTGATCGGGGACCAGATACGCAGTATTTT	NA	TRBV24-1	TRBJ2-3	few
CASQGQGVYSPLHF	TGTGCCAGCCAGGGGCAGGGGGTCTATTCACCCCTCCACTTT	TRBD1	TRBV28	TRBJ1-6	few
CASRLGQGIDRNQPQHF	TGTGCCAGCAGATTGGGACAGGGGATCGATCGCAATCAGCCCCAGCATTTT	TRBD1	TRBV2	TRBJ1-5	once
CASSEGTASNQPQHF	TGTGCCAGCAGTGAGGGCACGGCAAGCAATCAGCCCCAGCATTTT	NA	TRBV6-1	TRBJ1-5	few
CSARDDSYNSPLHF	TGCAGTGCTAGAGATGACTCCTATAATTCACCCCTCCACTTT	NA	TRBV20-1	TRBJ1-6	few
CSVDEGITDTQYF	TGCAGCGTTGACGAGGGTATCACAGATACGCAGTATTTT	NA	TRBV29-1	TRBJ2-3	few
CASSEVWGGNQPQHF	TGTGCCAGCAGTGAAGTCTGGGGCGGCAATCAGCCCCAGCATTTT	NA	TRBV2	TRBJ1-5	NA
CASSGRGGQETQYF	TGTGCCAGCAGCGGACGTGGCGGCCAAGAGACCCAGTACTTC	NA	TRBV9	TRBJ2-5	many
CASSVAAGGPGDNEQFF	TGTGCCAGCAGCGTAGCAGCGGGAGGGCCTGGGGACAATGAGCAGTTCTTC	TRBD2	TRBV9	TRBJ2-1	many
CAIMGQTDTQYF	TGTGCCATCATGGGACAAACAGATACGCAGTATTTT	NA	TRBV10-3	TRBJ2-3	few
CASGLASQGATF	TGTGCTAGTGGTTTGGCCTCACAGGGGGCCACCTTC	TRBD1	TRBV12-5	TRBJ1-2	NA
CSARDPGDRFNSYEQYF	TGCAGTGCTAGAGATCCAGGGGACAGGTTCAACTCCTACGAGCAGTACTTC	TRBD1	TRBV20-1	TRBJ2-7	NA
CASSLSGRPRTEQFF	TGTGCCAGCAGTTTATCCGGGAGGCCGCGCACTGAGCAGTTCTTC	TRBD2	TRBV12-3/TRBV12-4	TRBJ2-1	few
CSARDGRHVGDEQYF	TGCAGTGCTAGAGATGGACGCCATGTGGGGGACGAGCAGTACTTC	NA	TRBV20-1	TRBJ2-7	NA
CASSQAGQAGNTIYF	TGTGCCAGCAGCCAAGCTGGACAGGCTGGAAACACCATATATTTT	TRBD1	TRBV4-2	TRBJ1-3	few
CASSRAIPFSGNTIYF	TGTGCCAGCAGCCGGGCTATCCCTTTCTCTGGAAACACCATATATTTT	NA	TRBV6-5	TRBJ1-3	few
CASTWGRGSTDTQYF	TGTGCCAGTACCTGGGGCCGGGGCAGCACAGATACGCAGTATTTT	NA	TRBV7-2	TRBJ2-3	NA
CSVEGLAGDYEQYF	TGCAGCGTGGAGGGACTAGCGGGAGACTACGAGCAGTACTTC	TRBD2	TRBV29-1	TRBJ2-7	many
CASSSIWGADQYF	TGTGCCAGCAGCTCTATATGGGGTGCGGATCAGTACTTC	NA	TRBV11-2	TRBJ2-4	few
CASSYPGQGNSPLHF	TGTGCCAGCAGTTACCCGGGACAGGGAAATTCACCCCTCCACTTT	TRBD1	TRBV12-3/TRBV12-4	TRBJ1-6	many
CASSGLGAQETQYF	TGCGCCAGCAGTGGTTTAGGGGCCCAAGAGACCCAGTACTTC	NA	TRBV10-2	TRBJ2-5	few
CASSLRGGAYEQYF	TGTGCCAGCAGTTTACGGGGGGGGGCTTACGAGCAGTACTTC	TRBD2	TRBV12-3/TRBV12-4	TRBJ2-7	few
CASSAGLAGNYEQYF	TGCGCCAGCAGCGCGGGACTAGCGGGGAACTACGAGCAGTACTTC	TRBD2	TRBV5-1	TRBJ2-7	few
CASSNLAGINEQFF	TGTGCCAGTAGTAACCTAGCGGGGATCAATGAGCAGTTCTTC	TRBD2	TRBV19	TRBJ2-1	many
CASSYVAGPSYEQYF	TGTGCCAGCAGTTACGTAGCGGGCCCATCCTACGAGCAGTACTTC	TRBD2	TRBV6-2/TRBV6-3	TRBJ2-7	many
CASSLAVKAPQPGELFF	TGTGCCAGCAGCTTAGCCGTTAAGGCCCCCCAGCCCGGGGAGCTGTTTTTT	NA	TRBV7-9	TRBJ2-2	few
CASSQGELLTYNEQFF	TGTGCCAGCAGCCAAGGAGAACTGTTAACCTACAATGAGCAGTTCTTC	NA	TRBV14	TRBJ2-1	NA
CASSLRRGGGYTF	TGTGCCAGCAGCTTAAGGAGGGGTGGTGGCTACACCTTC	NA	TRBV7-2	TRBJ1-2	many
CSAMDTGSPYEQYF	TGCAGTGCTATGGACACGGGGTCGCCCTACGAGCAGTACTTC	NA	TRBV20-1	TRBJ2-7	few
CASAPGGGNQPQHF	TGTGCCAGCGCCCCAGGGGGTGGCAATCAGCCCCAGCATTTT	TRBD1	TRBV27	TRBJ1-5	NA
CASSSNKLGQLAGNTIYF	TGTGCCAGCAGCTCAAACAAACTTGGACAGCTAGCTGGAAACACCATATATTTT	NA	TRBV7-8	TRBJ1-3	NA
CSVEEGPDTQYF	TGCAGCGTTGAGGAGGGGCCAGATACGCAGTATTTT	NA	TRBV29-1	TRBJ2-3	few
CASIREGTQYF	TGTGCCAGCATTCGAGAGGGTACGCAGTATTTT	NA	TRBV7-2	TRBJ2-3	many
CSATLFTSYSTDTQYF	TGCAGTGCTACTCTCTTCACTAGCTACAGCACAGATACGCAGTATTTT	NA	TRBV20-1	TRBJ2-3	NA